The clone carrying this T cell receptor (beta chain) has more than one count but fewer than ten. Its target is unknown. The entry originates in a study of response to subunit inactivated influenza vaccine. Study-level points and caveats: The study's authors posited that every seasonal influenza vaccination enlists few new T cells.

TCRdb called the RT-PCR reads again in MiXCR, with one record for every CDR3 protein. The sample yields roughly 670,000 distinct CDR3 sequences, around 15% seen once. The sample here was PBMCs from blood, taken approximately 15 days before vaccination. The receptor's source is a man aged 50 to 59 who received an inactivated influenza vaccine.

The CDR3 DNA reads as TGTGCCAGCAGAATCTCGGTAGGAAATGAGCAGTTCTTC. Protein sequence: CASRISVGNEQFF. The gene calls are TRBV5-6 and TRBJ2-1; D gene unclear. The V end was cut by 5 bases, the J end by 7 bases, with 13 bases between. From germline, CDR1 is SGHDT and CDR2 YYEEEE. The CDR3 length is 13 residues.